These 32 T cell receptor beta chains share one sample of origin, sequenced in a study of early T cells in non-severe SARS-CoV-2 infection. MiXCR, applied by TCRdb to the 5' RACE reads, yields one record per CDR3 protein. The table lists 61,000 or so distinct CDR3 sequences, about 12% of them singletons. The sample in question was whole blood, obtained at baseline. These receptors all stem from an adult who was a healthcare worker with PCR-confirmed SARS-CoV-2 infection or an uninfected control (not recorded which). The donor label of this sample is uncertain.

This chain uses TRBV5-4 with TRBJ1-1, with D possibly being TRBD1 (5 bases). CDR1 is SGHNT and CDR2 is YYREEE in the germline V gene (reference sequence). V lost 0 bases and J lost 5, with 11 bases in between. The CDR3 spans 14 residues. CDR3 nucleotides: TGTGCCAGCAGCTTGGCCAAAAAGGGGACTGAAGCTTTCTTT. This sequence encodes CASSLAKKGTEAFF.

Many counts were recorded for this clonotype. The chain uses TRBV24-1 and TRBJ1-2; 8 bases align to TRBD1. This CDR3 spans 15 amino acids. Germline lookup yields CDR1 KGHDR and CDR2 SFDVKD. With 4 bases clipped from V and 8 bases from J, the junction kept 11 bases outside the gene matches. The CDR3 nucleotides are TGTGCCACCAGTGACCGGACAGGGCTCCGAGGCGGCTACACCTTC. Residues: CATSDRTGLRGGYTF.

There are a few counts of this clonotype. The V call is TRBV20-1, the J call TRBJ1-3; TRBD1 matches 7 bases. Trimming at V came to 4 bases and at J to 1 base, leaving 4 bases not matched to a gene. The CDR3 runs 14 residues. Germline CDR1 reads DFQATT; CDR2 reads SNEGSKA (reference sequence). The CDR3 region has the DNA TGCAGTGCTAAAGGGGGCCCTTCTGGAAACACCATATATTTT. Translation gives CSAKGGPSGNTIYF.

This clonotype occurred many times. This rearrangement joins TRBV6-5 to TRBJ2-2, with D possibly being TRBD1 (5 bases). The V end was cut by 5 bases, the J end by 0 bases, with 10 bases between. There are 15 residues in the CDR3. Per germline, CDR1 MNHEY and CDR2 SVGAGI. CDR3 coding DNA: TGTGCCAGCAGTAGGGGTGTTACGAACACCGGGGAGCTGTTTTTT. It translates to CASSRGVTNTGELFF.

The chain recombines TRBV2 with TRBJ1-3; D is undetermined. This CDR3 is 14 amino acids long. Germline V lookup: CDR1 SNHLY, CDR2 FYNNEI. Trimming stripped 3 bases from V and 4 bases from J, with 10 bases between. The CDR3 sequence: CASSEGRFGNTIYF. The DNA of the CDR3 is TGTGCCAGCAGTGAGGGGAGGTTCGGAAACACCATATATTTT.

V and J are TRBV18 and TRBJ2-3; D gene uncertain. This CDR3 is built from 13 residues. The germline V gene has CDR1 KGHSH and CDR2 LQKENI. The V end was cut by 3 bases, the J end by 0 bases, with 4 bases between. Written as DNA, the CDR3 is TGTGCCAGCTCACCCCTTAGCACAGATACGCAGTATTTT. Amino acid sequence: CASSPLSTDTQYF.

This clonotype occurred a few times. The rearrangement links TRBV29-1 to TRBJ2-4; D gene ambiguous. Germline CDR1 and CDR2: SQVTM and ANQGSEA. The CDR3 has 14 residues. V lost 2 bases and J 4 bases, leaving 12 bases between the germline ends. The CDR3 DNA reads as TGCAGCGTTGAACTTGACGGATCTAAAAACATTCAGTACTTC. This translates into CSVELDGSKNIQYF.

The V gene is TRBV20-1, the J gene TRBJ1-4; TRBD1 agrees at 7 bases. Germline V gene sequence: CDR1 DFQATT, CDR2 SNEGSKA (reference sequence). This CDR3 is built from 12 residues. J lost 8 bases, V lost 5 bases, and 5 bases had no gene match. The CDR3 sequence: CSALRDSEKLFF. The DNA for the CDR3 is TGCAGTGCTCTAAGGGACAGCGAAAAACTGTTTTTT.

The chain is built from TRBV7-9 and TRBJ2-7; possibly TRBD1 or TRBD2 for D (6 bases each). CDR1 is SEHNR and CDR2 is FQNEAQ in the germline V gene (reference sequence). Trimming took off 1 base at V and 0 bases at J, with 16 bases between the two ends. This CDR3 has 17 residues. This CDR3 reads CASSLGRSRGDSYEQYV. For the CDR3, the DNA is TGTGCCAGCAGCTTAGGGCGATCAAGGGGGGACTCCTACGAGCAGTACGTC.

About this clonotype: A read error is possible here, since a much larger clone lies one base away. V gene TRBV4-2 combines with J gene TRBJ2-2, with TRBD2 matching 15 bases. After removal of 3 bases from V and 4 bases from J, the junction contained 9 bases not matched to a gene. The germline V gene has CDR1 LGHNA and CDR2 YNFKEQ. This CDR3 has 19 amino acids. The CDR3 here is CASSQDGLAGGQCTGELFF. CDR3 in DNA: TGTGCCAGCAGCCAGGACGGACTAGCGGGGGGGCAGTGCACCGGGGAGCTGTTTTTT.

This clonotype was observed a handful of times. The chain uses TRBV29-1 and TRBJ2-2, with 7 nucleotides matching TRBD2. Trimming took 4 bases from V and 0 from J; bases not matched to a gene: 2. The CDR3 sequence is 14 residues long. Germline-derived CDR1 and CDR2 are SQVTM and ANQGSEA. CDR3 protein: CSVAGGANTGELFF. DNA of the CDR3: TGCAGCGTTGCTGGGGGGGCGAACACCGGGGAGCTGTTTTTT.

This clonotype was found many times. CDR3 nucleotide sequence: TGTGCCAGCTCTTCCCTGGAGAATAATTCACCCCTCCACTTT. Protein sequence: CASSSLENNSPLHF. The chain employs TRBV6-1 and TRBJ1-6; D ambiguous. This CDR3 has 14 amino acids. The germline CDR1 and CDR2 sequences are MNHNS and SASEGT. V was pared by 8 bases and J by 5 bases, with 13 bases between.

This clonotype came up a few times. The V gene is TRBV20-1, the J gene TRBJ2-3; 16 nucleotides match TRBD2. Per germline, CDR1 DFQATT and CDR2 SNEGSKA (reference sequence). CDR3 length: 17 residues. Trimming removed 6 bases from V and 1 base from J; junction bases left unmatched: 7. As DNA, the CDR3 is TGCAGTGCACCGGGACTAGCGGGGGGGCAGGGCACAGATACGCAGTATTTT. It translates to CSAPGLAGGQGTDTQYF.

This clonotype was found a few times. V and J are TRBV10-3 and TRBJ2-3, with TRBD1 identical over 7 bases. Trimming took 10 bases from V and 2 from J; bases not matched to a gene: 9. The CDR3 loop spans 14 amino acids. The germline V gene has CDR1 ENHRY and CDR2 SYGVKD. The CDR3 DNA follows: TGTGCCACCGGGACAGCCCTCAACACAGATACGCAGTATTTT. Amino acids: CATGTALNTDTQYF.

This clonotype was counted between two and nine times. The DNA for the CDR3 is TGCGCCAGCAGCCATAAGCCTGGGGGGGGCAATAGCTATGGCTACACCTTC. Translated: CASSHKPGGGNSYGYTF. The rearrangement links TRBV4-1 to TRBJ1-2, with TRBD1 as a possible D gene (6 bases). V lost 3 bases and J 4 bases, leaving 21 bases between the germline ends. Per germline, CDR1 MGHRA and CDR2 YSYEKL. The CDR3 contains 17 residues.

The table lists this clonotype with many counts. The V and J genes are TRBV29-1 and TRBJ1-2; D might be TRBD1 (6 bases). Germline V gene sequence: CDR1 SQVTM, CDR2 ANQGSEA. The CDR3 has 13 amino acids. The ends were cut back, 3 bases at V and 2 bases at J, with 10 bases in the middle. The CDR3 nucleotides read TGCAGCGTTGAGCCAGGGGACAACTATGGCTACACCTTC. It codes for CSVEPGDNYGYTF.

The chain carries TRBV30 and TRBJ2-5, with 10 nucleotides matching TRBD1. The CDR3 is 14 amino acids. The germline V gene encodes CDR1 GTSNPN and CDR2 SVGIG (reference sequence). V lost 3 bases to trimming and J lost 5 bases; unmatched junction nucleotides: 6. The CDR3: CAWRGQGIGETQYF. The CDR3 nucleotides read TGTGCCTGGAGGGGACAGGGGATAGGGGAGACCCAGTACTTC.

This clonotype was picked up many times. The chain is built from TRBV29-1 and TRBJ2-7, with 8 bases identical to TRBD1. The CDR3 has 13 amino acids. The germline V gene has CDR1 SQVTM and CDR2 ANQGSEA. V was pared by 5 bases and J by 5 bases, with 8 bases of the junction left unmatched. The CDR3 sequence is CSVSTGQGNEQYV. The CDR3, as DNA: TGCAGCGTTTCTACTGGACAGGGCAACGAGCAGTACGTC.

This clonotype has a handful of counts. The J gene is TRBJ1-2, the V gene TRBV2, with D possibly TRBD1 on 5 matching bases. CDR1 is SNHLY and CDR2 is FYNNEI in the germline V gene. The V and J ends lost 4 bases and 4 bases respectively, with 7 bases between them. CDR3 size: 12 residues. CDR3 in DNA: TGTGCCAGCAGTGGACAGAGCTATGGCTACACCTTC. It translates to CASSGQSYGYTF.

CDR3 loop: CASSKEAGGSTNEKLFF. In DNA form, the CDR3 reads TGTGCCAGCAGCAAAGAGGCAGGGGGCTCAACTAATGAAAAACTGTTTTTT. The V gene is TRBV21-1, the J gene TRBJ1-4; TRBD1, the D gene given by the table, was not confirmed from the DNA. TRBV21-1 is flagged as a pseudogene. The CDR3 has 17 residues.

Only a few counts were recorded for this clonotype. This chain uses TRBV29-1 with TRBJ1-3; D is unresolved. Trimming took off 6 bases at V and 4 bases at J, with 22 bases between the two ends. CDR1 is SQVTM and CDR2 is ANQGSEA in the germline V gene. The CDR3 extends over 16 amino acids. In DNA form, the CDR3 reads TGCAGCGTCCACGTACGAAGGGTAGCGGGAGGAAACACCATATATTTT. As protein: CSVHVRRVAGGNTIYF.

The chain combines TRBV2 with TRBJ1-1; D perhaps matches TRBD1 (5 bases). V shed 10 bases and J shed 5 bases, with 20 bases lying between them. This CDR3 contains 14 residues. The germline gives CDR1 SNHLY, CDR2 FYNNEI. The CDR3, as DNA: TGTGCCAACACCGCACGGACACGAGGGACTGAAGCTTTCTTT. Translation: CANTARTRGTEAFF.

The V gene is TRBV3-1, the J gene TRBJ2-1, with 9 bases lining up with TRBD2. The CDR3 consists of 16 residues. CDR1 LGHDT and CDR2 YNNKEL come from the germline V gene (reference sequence). V shed 3 bases and J 6 bases; nucleotides not matched to a gene: 9. The CDR3 spells CASSQVAGGPRNEQFF. Written as DNA, the CDR3 is TGTGCCAGCAGCCAGGTCGCGGGGGGGCCACGCAATGAGCAGTTCTTC.

This clonotype occurred a few times. The V call is TRBV2, the J call TRBJ2-5; no clear D. V was pared by 5 bases and J by 2 bases, with 6 bases between. This CDR3 region has 12 residues. Germline-derived CDR1 and CDR2 are SNHLY and FYNNEI. CDR3 region: CASSLRQETQYF. CDR3 in DNA: TGTGCCAGCAGTCTTAGACAAGAGACCCAGTACTTC. Full variable domain (missing parts from reference TRBV2 and TRBJ2-5): EPEVTQTPSHQVTQMGQEVILRCVPISNHLYFYWYRQILGQKVEFLVSFYNNEISEKSEIFDDQFSVERPDGSNFTLKIRSTKLEDSAMYFCASSLRQETQYFGPGTRLLVL.

This chain links TRBV11-2 with TRBJ2-1; D possibly corresponds to TRBD1 (6 bases). V lost 1 base to trimming and J lost 10 bases, with 32 bases between them. Germline CDR1 SGHAT, CDR2 FQNNGV. The CDR3 length is 20 residues. Here the CDR3 DNA reads TGTGCCAGCAGCTTAGTTATTTACCCTAGGGCAGGGGCTCCGGGCAGGGAGCAGTTCTTC. Encoded protein: CASSLVIYPRAGAPGREQFF.

This clonotype was detected a few times. The rearrangement joins TRBV12-3 or TRBV12-4 to TRBJ1-2; D ambiguous. The ends were cut back, 3 bases at V and 0 bases at J, with 2 bases in the middle. This CDR3 has 12 residues. Here the CDR3 reads CASSFPNYGYTF. In nucleotides, the CDR3 is TGTGCCAGCAGTTTCCCTAACTATGGCTACACCTTC.

This clonotype showed up many times. The DNA for the CDR3 is TGCAGTGCTCTAGTTAGCGTCCGCGGGGAGCTGTTTTTT. As protein: CSALVSVRGELFF. The chain employs TRBV20-1 and TRBJ2-2, with D possibly matching TRBD2 (5 bases). CDR1 and CDR2 from the germline V gene are DFQATT and SNEGSKA (reference sequence). This CDR3 is built from 13 residues. Trimming took 5 bases from V and 7 from J, leaving 14 bases between them.

This clonotype has only a few counts. Because the CDR3's place on the DNA is in doubt, the DNA is left out and the CDR3 is given as listed by TCRdb. The chain couples TRBV10-1 to TRBJ1-4; the table assigns TRBD1, which was not confirmed against the DNA. The CDR3 is 16 amino acids in total, end residues counted. CDR1 WNHNN and CDR2 SYGVQD come from the germline V gene (reference sequence). The CDR3 spells CASSGFTGTGMKNCFF.

At least ten counts were recorded for this clonotype. The V gene is TRBV24-1, the J gene TRBJ1-2; maybe TRBD1 (5 bases). The CDR3 has 15 residues. The V and J ends lost 4 bases and 2 bases respectively, with 13 bases between them. The germline CDR1 and CDR2 sequences are KGHDR and SFDVKD. This chain's CDR3 is CATSESGTTNYGYTF. The CDR3 DNA follows: TGTGCCACCAGTGAGTCCGGGACTACAAACTATGGCTACACCTTC.

The chain is built from TRBV11-3 and TRBJ2-3; D is ambiguous. Per germline, CDR1 SGHNT and CDR2 YENEEA. V gave up 5 bases and J gave up 3 bases, with 15 bases separating them. The length of the CDR3 is 15 residues. The DNA of the CDR3 is TGTGCCAGCAGCCCTGGCCCCCTCGGTACAGATACGCAGTATTTT. It translates to CASSPGPLGTDTQYF.

At least ten counts were recorded for this clonotype. V is TRBV19 and J is TRBJ2-3; 9 bases align to TRBD1. Germline CDR1 LNHDA, CDR2 SQIVND (reference sequence). The ends lost 4 bases at V and 3 bases at J; junction bases unmatched: 5. The CDR3 covers 15 residues. The DNA for the CDR3 is TGTGCCAGTAGTACCGTGACAGGGGGTACAGATACGCAGTATTTT. As protein: CASSTVTGGTDTQYF.

This chain uses TRBV3-1 with TRBJ1-2, with D possibly matching TRBD1 (6 bases). CDR3 length: 12 amino acids. Trimming shortened V by 3 bases and J by 8 bases, and 10 bases separated the two germline ends. CDR1 LGHDT and CDR2 YNNKEL come from the germline V gene (reference sequence). CDR3 in amino acids: CASSQLQGGYTF. The CDR3 DNA is TGTGCCAGCAGCCAGTTACAGGGCGGCTACACCTTC.